What follows are 12 T cell receptor beta chains derived from one specimen sequenced in a study of T cell responses to AZD1222 COVID-19 vaccine (dated by TCRdb to the early 2020s). The library was prepared using the immunoSEQ multiplex PCR assay. The clones in this table, taken by TCRdb from immuneACCESS, are in-frame only. Not every clone is retained; where verified, under half of the shortfall comes from an unresolved V gene, and the cause of the rest is unknown. Here the sample has around 100,000 clones; about nine tenths occur a single time. The ten top clones hold 4% to 5.5% of the sample. The time point label, read with the paper, signifies: baseline before first vaccination. Sample: peripheral blood, taken on day 0 of AZD1222 vaccination. The receptors were sampled from an adult in good health.

The gene calls are TRBV6-5 and TRBJ2-7; the match to TRBD1 covers 9 bases. Germline trimming cut 9 bases from V and 4 bases from J; bases unmatched to any gene: 7. The CDR3 spans 13 residues. Per the germline V gene, CDR1 is MNHEY and CDR2 is SVGAGI. The CDR3 DNA sequence: TGTGCCAGTGTACAGGGGGCGTTTTACGAGCAGTACTTC. Translation gives CASVQGAFYEQYF.

This chain's CDR3 is CASATNEKLFF. The CDR3 DNA follows: TGTGCCTCAGCAACTAATGAAAAACTGTTTTTT. The chain joins TRBV30 to TRBJ1-4; D ambiguous. Germline values: CDR1 GTSNPN, CDR2 SVGIG (reference sequence). The germline V and J ends were trimmed by 7 bases and 0 bases, with 3 bases remaining between them. This CDR3 comprises 11 residues.

This clone was recorded once. The chain is built from TRBV4-2 and TRBJ1-6; D call uncertain. V lost 2 bases to trimming and J lost 4 bases, with 9 bases between them. The CDR3 runs 15 residues. CDR1 is LGHNA, CDR2 YNFKEQ, per germline. The CDR3 protein is CASSQSTDYNSPLHF. The CDR3 region has the DNA TGTGCCAGCAGCCAATCGACGGATTATAATTCACCCCTCCACTTT.

This clone was picked up a small number of times. The rearrangement joins TRBV6-2 or TRBV6-3 to TRBJ1-6, with TRBD1 as a possible D gene (5 bases). Trimming took 6 bases from V and 5 from J, leaving 11 bases between them. The V gene's germline CDR1 is MNHEY and CDR2 SVGEGT. The CDR3 runs to 14 residues. The CDR3 here is CASSEGSDNSPLHF. For the CDR3, the DNA is TGTGCCAGCAGCGAGGGGAGCGATAATTCACCCCTCCACTTT.

The chain joins TRBV6-5 to TRBJ1-2; 8 nucleotides match TRBD1. Trimming at V came to 5 bases and at J to 3 bases, leaving 5 bases not matched to a gene. CDR1 and CDR2 (germline): MNHEY, SVGAGI. The CDR3 has 14 residues. CDR3 sequence: CASSRPGGHYGYTF. CDR3 nucleotides: TGTGCCAGCAGTAGACCAGGGGGCCACTATGGCTACACCTTC.

V usage is TRBV11-2 and J usage is TRBJ2-5; TRBD2 aligns across 11 bases. This CDR3 is built from 16 residues. Germline trimming cut 4 bases from V and 5 bases from J; bases unmatched to any gene: 9. Germline V gene lookup returns CDR1 SGHAT and CDR2 FQNNGV. This CDR3 reads CASSYNSGGARETQYF. CDR3 DNA sequence: TGTGCCAGCAGCTACAATAGCGGGGGGGCGCGGGAGACCCAGTACTTC.

The chain employs TRBV6-5 and TRBJ1-2; D call uncertain. The V gene's germline CDR1 is MNHEY and CDR2 SVGAGI. The CDR3 covers 14 residues. The V end was cut by 7 bases, the J end by 6 bases, with 18 bases between. The CDR3 loop reads CASTSGEGGNGYTF. The CDR3 nucleotides are TGTGCCAGCACCTCTGGAGAGGGCGGGAATGGCTACACCTTC.

This chain joins TRBV14 and TRBJ1-6; no clear D. This CDR3 region has 14 residues. V was pared by 1 base and J by 10 bases, with 11 bases between. Germline lookup yields CDR1 SGHDN and CDR2 FVKESK. The CDR3 sequence is CASSQVGPSSPLHF. The CDR3 DNA is TGTGCCAGCAGCCAAGTAGGACCTTCATCACCCCTCCACTTT.

The gene calls are TRBV28 and TRBJ2-7; D is unclear. The CDR3 has 12 amino acids. Per the germline V gene, CDR1 is MDHEN and CDR2 is SYDVKM. V was cut by 3 bases and J by 4 bases, with 7 bases left in between. CDR3 coding DNA: TGTGCCAGCAGTTTTCAAGGGTACGAGCAGTACTTC. Residues: CASSFQGYEQYF.

The chain links TRBV7-6 to TRBJ2-6; D perhaps matches TRBD1 (6 bases). In germline, CDR1 is SGHVS, CDR2 FNYEAQ. Trimming pared 4 bases from V and 0 bases from J, leaving 13 bases between. This CDR3 is 17 amino acids long. CDR3 nucleotide sequence: TGTGCCAGCAGCTCGACAGGCTACCACTCTGGGGCCAACGTCCTGACTTTC. This gives the protein CASSSTGYHSGANVLTF.

The chain carries TRBV11-1 and TRBJ1-1; 8 nucleotides agree with TRBD1. The CDR3 loop spans 15 amino acids. Germline CDR1 is SGHAT and CDR2 is FQDESV (reference sequence). V gave up 4 bases and J gave up 4 bases; unmatched junction bases: 8. This CDR3 reads CASSWGKQGGTEAFF. The CDR3 DNA reads as TGTGCCAGCAGCTGGGGTAAACAGGGGGGCACTGAAGCTTTCTTT.

The chain employs TRBV4-1 and TRBJ1-2; D is uncertain. CDR3 size: 15 residues. V lost 0 bases to trimming and J lost 3 bases, with 11 bases between them. CDR1 is MGHRA, CDR2 YSYEKL, per germline. The CDR3 nucleotides read TGCGCCAGCAGCCAAGATAGCGGCAGACACTATGGCTACACCTTC. The encoded protein is CASSQDSGRHYGYTF.